This TCR beta chain stems from a study of CD8+ T cells in alopecia areata. Study-wide points: TCR sharing across patients was less clear than in mice, possibly HLA-related. Relative to normal scalp, lesional scalp, especially alopecia totalis/universalis, showed higher clonality.

Peripheral blood and lesional scalp punch biopsies were taken from alopecia areata patients. Investigators sorted PBMCs to obtain both CD4+ and CD8+ T cells. A note on this clone: The antigen remains unidentified.

The sequencing template was cDNA reverse transcribed from extracted RNA. Generated by immunoSEQ multiplex PCR, the TCRdb table keeps only in-frame clones and is missing some. The sample records roughly 23,000 clones, about 47% being singletons. This CDR3 has 13 residues. The ends were cut back, 3 bases at V and 4 bases at J, with 9 bases in the middle. Germline V lookup: CDR1 LNHDA, CDR2 SQIVND (reference sequence). The sequence came from a human donor with alopecia areata. The genes are TRBV19 and TRBJ1-2; D gene uncertain. The sample comprised NKG2D-high CD8+ T cells sorted from blood. CDR3 protein: CASSIKISYGYTF. CDR3 in DNA: TGTGCCAGTAGTATCAAGATCTCCTATGGCTACACCTTC.